This T cell receptor (beta chain) derives from a study of T-cell reconstitution after alpha-beta-depleted transplantation in children. This clonotype has a handful of counts. Its antigen is unknown. The study, taken as a whole, reports: The high TCRbeta diversity at day 60 in some patients came from surviving recipient T cells and thymic progenitors. Counts and diversity of T cells one year after transplant came mostly from newly produced T cells. Two months or so post-transplant, alpha-beta T cells reportedly derived from several hundred expanded graft clones.

The germline gives CDR1 SGDLS, CDR2 YYNGEE. With 4 bases clipped from V and 4 bases from J, the junction kept 6 bases outside the gene matches. The CDR3 spans 15 residues. A TCRbeta library incorporating unique molecular identifiers was prepared. TCRdb re-analysed the PCR reads in MiXCR, keeping a single row per CDR3 protein. The sample yields approximately 82,000 distinct CDR3 sequences, around 15% seen once. This receptor was identified in a male patient between 2 and 9 years old who had a stem cell transplant for acute lymphoblastic leukemia, so the T cells may come from the graft donor. The V and J genes are TRBV9 and TRBJ2-2, with TRBD1 identical over 8 bases. This specimen consisted of PBMCs, mostly from graft donor cells, obtained 180 days after TCRalphabeta/CD19-depleted stem cell transplant. The CDR3 nucleotides are TGTGCCAGCAGCTCCGGACAGGGTGGCACCGGGGAGCTGTTTTTT. It is translated as CASSSGQGGTGELFF.